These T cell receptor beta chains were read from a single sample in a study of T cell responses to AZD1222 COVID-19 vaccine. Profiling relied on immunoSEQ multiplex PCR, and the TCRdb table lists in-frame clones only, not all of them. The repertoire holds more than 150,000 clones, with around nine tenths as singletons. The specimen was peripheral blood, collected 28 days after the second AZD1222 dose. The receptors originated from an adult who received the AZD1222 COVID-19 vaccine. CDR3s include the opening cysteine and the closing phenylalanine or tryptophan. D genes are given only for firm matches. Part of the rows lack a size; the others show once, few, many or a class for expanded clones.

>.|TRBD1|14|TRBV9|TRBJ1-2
CASSAPTGPYGYTF
TGTGCCAGCAGCGCCCCGACAGGGCCCTATGGCTACACCTTC
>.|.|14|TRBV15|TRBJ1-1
CATSSPTGNTEAFF
TGTGCCACCAGCAGCCCGACAGGGAACACTGAAGCTTTCTTT
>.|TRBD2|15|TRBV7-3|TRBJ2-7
CASSLSSSGSYEQYF
TGTGCCAGCAGCTTAAGTTCTAGCGGGAGTTACGAGCAGTACTTC
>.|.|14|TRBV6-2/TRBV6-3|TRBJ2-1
CASSYVSRKGEQFF
TGTGCCAGCAGTTACGTATCTCGAAAGGGTGAGCAGTTCTTC
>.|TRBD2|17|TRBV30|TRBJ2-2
CAWVPLAGGPRTGELFF
TGTGCCTGGGTTCCGCTAGCGGGAGGGCCGAGGACCGGGGAGCTGTTTTTT
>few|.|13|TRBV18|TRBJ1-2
CASSPLEWSGYTF
TGTGCCAGCTCACCGTTGGAATGGAGTGGCTACACCTTC
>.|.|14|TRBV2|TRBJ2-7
CASTKEGSSYEQYF
TGTGCCAGCACAAAGGAGGGGAGCTCCTACGAGCAGTACTTC
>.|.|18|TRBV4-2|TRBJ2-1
CASSQARQLQASYNEQFF
TGTGCCAGCAGCCAAGCGCGTCAGCTCCAAGCCTCCTACAATGAGCAGTTCTTC
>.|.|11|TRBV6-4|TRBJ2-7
CASRWRHEQYF
TGTGCCAGCAGATGGAGACACGAGCAGTACTTC
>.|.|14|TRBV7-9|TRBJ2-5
CASSPQTSVETQYF
TGTGCCAGCAGCCCGCAGACTAGTGTAGAGACCCAGTACTTC
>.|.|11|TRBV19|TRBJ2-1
CASSIYNEQFF
TGTGCCAGTAGTATATACAATGAGCAGTTCTTC
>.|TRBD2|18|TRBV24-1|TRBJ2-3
CATSGGTSGRPSTDTQYF
TGTGCCACCAGTGGCGGGACTAGCGGGAGGCCTAGCACAGATACGCAGTATTTT
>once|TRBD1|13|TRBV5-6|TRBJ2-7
CASSPGQPYEQYF
TGTGCCAGCAGCCCGGGACAGCCCTACGAGCAGTACTTC
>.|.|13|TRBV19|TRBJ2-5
CASSRTQFETQYF
TGTGCCAGTAGTCGCACCCAGTTCGAGACCCAGTACTTC
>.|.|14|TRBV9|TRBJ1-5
CASSASYSNQPQHF
TGTGCCAGCAGCGCCAGCTATAGCAATCAGCCCCAGCATTTT
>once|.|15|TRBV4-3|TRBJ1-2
CASSQAAGRRYGYTF
TGCGCCAGCAGCCAAGCTGCAGGGAGGAGATATGGCTACACCTTC
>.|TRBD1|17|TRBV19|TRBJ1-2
CASSGQGRGAANYGYTF
TGTGCCAGTAGTGGACAGGGGCGAGGGGCGGCTAACTATGGCTACACCTTC
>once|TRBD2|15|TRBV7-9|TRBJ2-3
CASSRPSGSLDTQYF
TGTGCCAGCAGCCGACCTAGCGGGAGTTTAGATACGCAGTATTTT
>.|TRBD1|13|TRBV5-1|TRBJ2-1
CASSLGTGVEQFF
TGCGCCAGCAGCTTGGGGACAGGGGTCGAGCAGTTCTTC
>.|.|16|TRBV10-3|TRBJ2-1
CAISDERRGSYNEQFF
TGTGCCATCAGTGACGAGCGGAGAGGCTCCTACAATGAGCAGTTCTTC
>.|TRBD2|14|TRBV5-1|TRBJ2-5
CASSRGGPKETQYF
TGCGCCAGCAGCCGCGGGGGGCCAAAGGAGACCCAGTACTTC
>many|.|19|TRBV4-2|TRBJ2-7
CASSLTPPLRGGAPYEQYF
TGTGCCAGCAGCCTGACGCCCCCCCTTCGGGGCGGTGCGCCCTACGAGCAGTACTTC
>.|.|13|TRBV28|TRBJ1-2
CASESAGGYGYTF
TGTGCCAGCGAGTCGGCGGGCGGCTATGGCTACACCTTC
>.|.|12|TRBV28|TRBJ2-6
CASGTGANVLTF
TGTGCCAGCGGTACTGGGGCCAACGTCCTGACTTTC
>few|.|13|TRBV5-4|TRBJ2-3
CASRLNRDDTQYF
TGTGCCAGCAGACTAAACAGGGACGATACGCAGTATTTT
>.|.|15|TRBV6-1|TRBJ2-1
CASSPGGVPNNEQFF
TGTGCCAGCAGTCCTGGGGGCGTACCAAACAATGAGCAGTTCTTC
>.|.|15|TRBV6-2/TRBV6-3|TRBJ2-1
CASSRPDPRANEQFF
TGTGCCAGCAGCCGCCCGGACCCGCGGGCCAATGAGCAGTTCTTC
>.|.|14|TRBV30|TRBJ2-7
CAWNRGPGPYEQYF
TGTGCCTGGAATCGGGGCCCCGGCCCCTACGAGCAGTACTTC
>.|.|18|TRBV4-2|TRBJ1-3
CASSQEVGGGRSGNTIYF
TGTGCCAGCAGCCAAGAGGTGGGTGGGGGCCGCTCTGGAAACACCATATATTTT
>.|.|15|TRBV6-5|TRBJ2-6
CASRRGIAGANVLTF
TGTGCCAGCAGACGGGGGATAGCTGGGGCCAACGTCCTGACTTTC
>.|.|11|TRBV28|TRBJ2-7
CASSSVYEQYF
TGTGCCAGCAGTTCGGTATACGAGCAGTACTTC
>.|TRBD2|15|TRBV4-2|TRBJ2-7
CASSPGLGFPYEQYF
TGTGCCAGCAGCCCCGGACTAGGTTTCCCCTACGAGCAGTACTTC
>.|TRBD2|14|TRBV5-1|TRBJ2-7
CASSAGTTHYEQYF
TGCGCCAGCAGCGCCGGGACTACACACTACGAGCAGTACTTC
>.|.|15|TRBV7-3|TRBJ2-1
CASSLTTSRADEQFF
TGTGCCAGCAGCTTAACGACCTCCAGAGCGGATGAGCAGTTCTTC
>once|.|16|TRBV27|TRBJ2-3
CASSLSQRVQRDTQYF
TGTGCCAGCAGTTTATCTCAACGTGTACAGCGAGATACGCAGTATTTT
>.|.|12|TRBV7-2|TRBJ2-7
CASGRVQYEQYF
TGTGCCAGCGGCCGCGTCCAATACGAGCAGTACTTC
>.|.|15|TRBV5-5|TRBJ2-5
CASSLGRVILETQYF
TGTGCCAGCAGCTTGGGTAGGGTTATTTTAGAGACCCAGTACTTC
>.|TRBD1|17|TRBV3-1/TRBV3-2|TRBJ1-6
CASSQVKTGTYNSPLHF
TGTGCCAGCAGCCAAGTTAAGACAGGGACCTATAATTCACCCCTCCACTTT
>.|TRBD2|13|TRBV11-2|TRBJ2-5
CASSLGGSETQYF
TGTGCCAGCAGCTTGGGGGGGTCGGAGACCCAGTACTTC
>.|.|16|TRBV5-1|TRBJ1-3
CASSWGQGGSGNTIYF
TGCGCCAGCAGCTGGGGGCAGGGAGGGTCTGGAAACACCATATATTTT
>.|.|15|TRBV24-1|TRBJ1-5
CATSDMRGPPQPQHF
TGTGCCACCAGTGATATGAGGGGCCCCCCTCAGCCCCAGCATTTT
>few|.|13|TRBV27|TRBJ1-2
CASRPTGPYGYTF
TGTGCCAGCAGACCCACTGGGCCCTATGGCTACACCTTC
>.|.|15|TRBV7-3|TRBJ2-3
CASSSGTSGRGTQYF
TGTGCCAGCAGCTCTGGGACGTCGGGGCGAGGTACGCAGTATTTT
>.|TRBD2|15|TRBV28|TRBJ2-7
CASSHSGAASYEQYF
TGTGCCAGCAGTCATAGCGGGGCGGCCTCCTACGAGCAGTACTTC
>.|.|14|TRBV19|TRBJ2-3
CASEPLPPGDTQYF
TGTGCCAGTGAGCCCCTCCCCCCCGGAGATACGCAGTATTTT
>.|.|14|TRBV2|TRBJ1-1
CASRQRAGNTEAFF
TGTGCCAGCAGACAACGGGCGGGGAACACTGAAGCTTTCTTT
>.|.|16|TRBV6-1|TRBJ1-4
CASSGAGIATNEKLFF
TGTGCCAGCAGTGGAGCAGGGATAGCAACTAATGAAAAACTGTTTTTT
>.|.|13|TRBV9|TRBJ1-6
CASSADDRSPLHF
TGTGCCAGCAGCGCGGACGATCGGTCACCCCTCCACTTT
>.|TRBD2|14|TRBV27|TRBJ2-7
CASSWTSGMNEQYF
TGTGCCAGCAGTTGGACTAGCGGGATGAACGAGCAGTACTTC
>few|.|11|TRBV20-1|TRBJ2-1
CSAKLANEQFF
TGCAGTGCTAAACTAGCAAATGAGCAGTTCTTC
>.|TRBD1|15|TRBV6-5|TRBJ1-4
CASSYGGTGREKLFF
TGTGCCAGCAGTTACGGAGGGACAGGGCGGGAAAAACTGTTTTTT